Following are 22 T cell receptor beta chains from one sample sequenced in a study of CD8 T cells in Susac syndrome. RNA totalling roughly 0.5 to 1 ug underwent reverse transcription with random hexamers. From the immunoSEQ multiplex PCR reads, TCRdb called clonotypes with MiXCR, one entry per CDR3 protein. This sample carries approximately 110,000 distinct CDR3 sequences, 85% to 95% of them seen once, and the ten largest clones take roughly 0.29%. Specimen: CD8+ T cells from PBMCs. The receptors come from a human donor with multiple sclerosis.

CDR3 amino acids: CASSPEREGTEAFF. The CDR3 region has the DNA TGTGCCAGCTCACCAGAAAGGGAGGGCACTGAAGCTTTCTTT. The chain carries TRBV18 and TRBJ1-1; D gene ambiguous. This CDR3 spans 14 amino acids. Germline CDR1 KGHSH, CDR2 LQKENI. V was cut by 2 bases and J by 4 bases, with 11 bases left in between.

The rearrangement uses TRBV21-1 and TRBJ2-6; TRBD2, the table's D call, was not compared with the DNA. TRBV21-1 is tagged as a pseudogene. The CDR3 consists of 18 residues. The CDR3 region is CASSKVNTLYSGANVLTF. The CDR3 DNA follows: TGTGCCAGCAGCAAAGTGAACACCCTCTACTCTGGGGCCAACGTCCTGACTTTC.

The chain links TRBV25-1 to TRBJ1-4; D is uncertain. Germline V gives CDR1 MGHDK, CDR2 SYGVNS. There are 15 residues in the CDR3. Deletions cut 5 bases from V and 0 bases from J, with 10 bases between. CDR3 coding DNA: TGTGCCAGCAGTCCGTATCCTACAACTAATGAAAAACTGTTTTTT. Translated, it gives CASSPYPTTNEKLFF.

The chain combines TRBV3-1 with TRBJ1-4; the D is unclear. The CDR3 length is 17 residues. Germline values: CDR1 LGHDT, CDR2 YNNKEL (reference sequence). Between the trimmed V and J ends, which lost 0 bases and 0 bases, there was a span of 11 bases. Here the CDR3 reads CASSQDRPASTNEKLFF. CDR3 nucleotide sequence: TGTGCCAGCAGCCAAGACCGACCGGCCTCAACTAATGAAAAACTGTTTTTT.

V usage is TRBV30 and J usage is TRBJ2-1; 9 nucleotides align to TRBD2. V lost 3 bases, J lost 8 bases, and 14 bases stayed unmatched. Germline lookup yields CDR1 GTSNPN and CDR2 SVGIG (reference sequence). The length of the CDR3 is 16 residues. The CDR3 region has the DNA TGTGCCTGGAGCCCCAAGGGCGGGGGGGCCGGGGATGAGCAGTTCTTC. The encoded protein is CAWSPKGGGAGDEQFF.

CDR3 sequence (DNA): TGTGCCAGCAGCCAAAGGGTGGTGGGCTCCTACAATGAGCAGTTCTTC. Residues: CASSQRVVGSYNEQFF. The rearrangement uses TRBV7-8 and TRBJ2-1, with unresolved D. V lost 5 bases and J 0 bases, leaving 14 bases between the germline ends. The germline gives CDR1 SGHVS, CDR2 FQNEAQ. The CDR3 is 16 residues long.

The chain recombines TRBV9 with TRBJ2-3; the D gene is possibly TRBD2 (6 bases). CDR1 is SGDLS, CDR2 YYNGEE, per germline. The CDR3 sequence is 15 residues long. V was cut by 0 bases and J by 2 bases, with 10 bases left in between. CDR3 bases: TGTGCCAGCAGCGTAGAGGCGGGACTCACAGATACGCAGTATTTT. Translated, it gives CASSVEAGLTDTQYF.

This rearrangement joins TRBV24-1 to TRBJ1-1; D is ambiguous. The germline V and J ends were trimmed by 7 bases and 3 bases, with 11 bases remaining between them. This CDR3 region has 13 residues. Germline CDR1 is KGHDR and CDR2 is SFDVKD. The CDR3 sequence is CATRGIGDTEAFF. CDR3 sequence (DNA): TGTGCCACCAGGGGTATTGGGGACACTGAAGCTTTCTTT.

This chain joins TRBV19 and TRBJ1-5, with TRBD1 matching 7 bases. The junction had 11 bases not matched to a gene; V was cut back by 5 bases and J by 4 bases. Germline V gene data show CDR1 as LNHDA and CDR2 as SQIVND (reference sequence). The CDR3 totals 16 residues. CDR3 in amino acids: CASSLSGTAFNQPQHF. As DNA, the CDR3 is TGTGCCAGTAGTCTTTCCGGGACAGCTTTTAATCAGCCCCAGCATTTT.

The V gene is TRBV27, the J gene TRBJ2-7; 7 bases fit TRBD1. This CDR3 is built from 14 residues. Trimming removed 5 bases from V and 5 bases from J; junction bases left unmatched: 9. Germline V gives CDR1 MNHEY, CDR2 SMNVEV (reference sequence). The chain's CDR3 is CASSATGVYDEQYF. In DNA, the CDR3 is TGTGCCAGCAGTGCTACAGGGGTGTACGACGAGCAGTACTTC.

CDR3 region: CASSLKTSGRIGTDTQYF. In DNA form, the CDR3 reads TGTGCCAGCAGTTTAAAGACTAGCGGGAGGATAGGCACAGATACGCAGTATTTT. The chain joins TRBV28 to TRBJ2-3; 13 bases agree with TRBD2. Trimming took 2 bases from V and 1 from J; bases not matched to a gene: 6. The length of the CDR3 is 18 residues. The germline V gene has CDR1 MDHEN and CDR2 SYDVKM.

The chain has TRBV12-3 or TRBV12-4 and TRBJ1-5; D not resolved. The CDR3 is 14 amino acids. The germline V and J ends were trimmed by 4 bases and 7 bases, with 14 bases remaining between them. The chain's CDR3 is CASSSGPLQQPQHF. The DNA for the CDR3 is TGTGCCAGCAGTTCCGGACCTTTACAGCAGCCCCAGCATTTT.

This clonotype was found once. The CDR3 nucleotides are TGTGCCAGCAGCCTCTCCCGAGCGGGAGTAATTGACGATGAGCAGTTCTTC. It translates to CASSLSRAGVIDDEQFF. This chain joins TRBV13 and TRBJ2-1; 8 bases map to TRBD2. Germline CDR1 is PRHDT and CDR2 is FYEKMQ (reference sequence). V gave up 5 bases and J gave up 8 bases; unmatched junction bases: 17. The CDR3 length is 17 residues.

This chain links TRBV5-4 with TRBJ1-2; tentative D call: TRBD1 (5 bases). Trimming took off 3 bases at V and 4 bases at J, with 10 bases between the two ends. Germline-derived CDR1 and CDR2 are SGHNT and YYREEE (reference sequence). The CDR3 loop spans 13 amino acids. The CDR3 protein is CASSWGPAYGYTF. The CDR3 DNA reads as TGTGCCAGCAGCTGGGGACCTGCCTATGGCTACACCTTC.

This chain connects TRBV19 to TRBJ2-7, with 7 bases that match TRBD1. The length of the CDR3 is 15 residues. The germline V gene has CDR1 LNHDA and CDR2 SQIVND (reference sequence). Trimming at V came to 6 bases and at J to 2 bases, leaving 10 bases not matched to a gene. Here the CDR3 DNA reads TGTGCCAGTAGCATACCAGGGACAGAGACCTACGAGCAGTACTTC. Translating gives CASSIPGTETYEQYF.

The V and J genes are TRBV30 and TRBJ2-5, with 10 bases identical to TRBD1. Germline CDR1 reads GTSNPN; CDR2 reads SVGIG (reference sequence). V lost 3 bases and J lost 5; bases outside the gene matches: 3. The CDR3 has 13 residues. This CDR3 reads CAWRDRGRETQYF. The CDR3 region has the DNA TGTGCCTGGAGAGACAGGGGGCGTGAGACCCAGTACTTC.

The chain joins TRBV24-1 to TRBJ2-1, with D tentatively TRBD1 (5 bases). The CDR3 runs to 17 residues. Trimming stripped 5 bases from V and 0 bases from J, with 16 bases between. The germline gives CDR1 KGHDR, CDR2 SFDVKD. The chain's CDR3 is CATSAVVPDSSYNEQFF. CDR3 coding DNA: TGTGCCACCAGTGCTGTAGTGCCCGACAGCTCCTACAATGAGCAGTTCTTC.

This clonotype was observed a few times. J is TRBJ1-1 and V is TRBV7-9, with D perhaps TRBD1 (5 bases). From germline, CDR1 is SEHNR and CDR2 FQNEAQ (reference sequence). This CDR3 spans 14 amino acids. Trimming removed 5 bases at V and 0 bases at J, with 10 bases between. The CDR3 reads CASSAGRLNTEAFF. The CDR3 coding sequence is TGTGCCAGCAGCGCGGGACGCTTGAACACTGAAGCTTTCTTT.

The chain joins TRBV20-1 to TRBJ1-1; D not resolved. The V gene's germline CDR1 is DFQATT and CDR2 SNEGSKA (reference sequence). V lost 0 bases to trimming and J lost 1 base, with 3 bases between them. The CDR3 has 12 residues. DNA for the CDR3: TGCAGTGCTAGAGATTGGAACACTGAAGCTTTCTTT. Amino acid sequence: CSARDWNTEAFF.

The V call is TRBV29-1, the J call TRBJ1-1; a possible D gene is TRBD1 (6 bases). CDR1 is SQVTM and CDR2 is ANQGSEA in the germline V gene. The CDR3 sequence is 11 residues long. The V end lost 6 bases, the J end lost 5 bases, and 10 bases lay between the germline ends. CDR3 protein: CSVDQGTEAFF. The CDR3 nucleotides are TGCAGCGTCGATCAGGGGACTGAAGCTTTCTTT.

V is TRBV2 and J is TRBJ2-1; D is tentatively TRBD1 or TRBD2 (5 bases each). CDR3 length: 11 amino acids. Germline CDR1 and CDR2: SNHLY and FYNNEI. Trimming shortened V by 1 base and J by 16 bases, and 11 bases separated the two germline ends. CDR3 protein: CASSEVGDRFF. The CDR3, as DNA: TGTGCCAGCAGTGAAGTGGGGGACCGATTCTTC.

The CDR3 nucleotides are TGTGCCAGCAGCCCCCCGGGACTGCACAATGAGCAGTTCTTC. It codes for CASSPPGLHNEQFF. This chain connects TRBV9 to TRBJ2-1; possible D gene TRBD2, 6 bases. The ends were cut back, 4 bases at V and 5 bases at J, with 13 bases in the middle. The CDR3 is made up of 14 amino acids. Germline CDR1 is SGDLS and CDR2 is YYNGEE.